This T cell receptor (beta chain) derives from a study of OX40 agonist ivuxolimab in advanced cancers. V was cut by 7 bases and J by 8 bases, with 17 bases left in between. Germline CDR1 and CDR2: SQVTM and ANQGSEA. The CDR3 spans 13 residues. The table came from immunoSEQ multiplex PCR; TCRdb's copy has only in-frame clones and leaves some out. This sample has about 64,000 clones; 84% occur once, and the top ten carry 9.8%. This material consisted of CD4+ or CD8+ T cells sorted from blood, taken in a trial of the OX40 agonist ivuxolimab. This clonotype was obtained from an adult with an advanced solid tumor such as melanoma, head and neck, liver or kidney cancer. This chain connects TRBV29-1 to TRBJ1-4; D may be TRBD1 (5 bases). CDR3 sequence: CSAQKQDGEKLFF. In nucleotides, the CDR3 is TGCAGCGCCCAGAAACAGGACGGGGAAAAACTGTTTTTT.